Listed below are T cell receptor beta chains from one sample, sequenced in a study of CD8+ T cells in alopecia areata. Data came from immunoSEQ multiplex PCR; TCRdb stores just in-frame clones and leaves some out. The sample lists around 300,000 clones, 60% occurring once. The source was CD4+ T cells sorted from blood, collected around week 53, from a patient treated with tofacitinib. The receptors were sampled from a human donor with alopecia areata. Both conserved end residues are part of each CDR3. D genes are given only for firm matches. A row's size may be missing; if present it is once, few, many or a size class.

D	V	size	J	DNA	CDR3
NA	TRBV6-5	few	TRBJ2-2	TGTGCCAGCAGTTATCGACAGGAACTGTTTTTT	CASSYRQELFF
TRBD2	TRBV30	NA	TRBJ2-3	TGTGCCTGGACCAGACTAGCGGGGTACACAGATACGCAGTATTTT	CAWTRLAGYTDTQYF
NA	TRBV29-1	once	TRBJ2-3	TGCAGCGTAGGACCGTCAGATACGCAGTATTTT	CSVGPSDTQYF
NA	TRBV30	NA	TRBJ2-7	TGTGCCTGGAGTGTACTGGGAGAGCAGTACTTC	CAWSVLGEQYF
TRBD1	TRBV2	many	TRBJ1-1	TGTGCCAGCACCTCGCCCCAGGGGGGGACTGAAGCTTTCTTT	CASTSPQGGTEAFF
NA	TRBV4-1	NA	TRBJ1-1	TGCGCCAGCAGCCAAGTGGGGATTGATGAAGCTTTCTTT	CASSQVGIDEAFF
TRBD1	TRBV29-1	NA	TRBJ2-7	TGCAGCGGGGGACAGGGACACGAGCAGTACTTC	CSGGQGHEQYF
NA	TRBV5-1	NA	TRBJ1-1	TGCGCCAGCAGTCATGTCCAGGGGAGGAACACTGAAGCTTTCTTT	CASSHVQGRNTEAFF
TRBD2	TRBV15	many	TRBJ2-5	TGTGCCACCAGCGGAGCGGGGGGGCCTCGAGAGACCCAGTACTTC	CATSGAGGPRETQYF
NA	TRBV5-6	once	TRBJ2-2	TGTGCCAGCAGCTTGGTCCCCGGGGAGCTGTTTTTT	CASSLVPGELFF
NA	TRBV4-2	NA	TRBJ2-7	TGTGCCAGCAGCCAAGATGCTTCACTAGCAGCCTACGAGCAGTACTTC	CASSQDASLAAYEQYF
NA	TRBV4-1	NA	TRBJ2-7	TGCGCCAGCAGCCAACCCGGGGTTACCTACGAGCAGTACTTC	CASSQPGVTYEQYF
NA	TRBV30	NA	TRBJ2-6	TGTGCCTGGAGTTCCAGGCCCCTCTCTGGGGCCAACGTCCTGACTTTC	CAWSSRPLSGANVLTF
TRBD2	TRBV5-1	NA	TRBJ2-3	TGCGCCAGCAGCTTTCCGCCAGGGAGGGGAACAGATACGCAGTATTTT	CASSFPPGRGTDTQYF
TRBD1	TRBV5-1	NA	TRBJ1-2	TGCGCCAGCAGCGTGGACAGGGCTAACTATGGCTACACCTTC	CASSVDRANYGYTF
TRBD2	TRBV30	NA	TRBJ2-1	TGTGCCTGGAGTCCCGGGACTAGGGAGGGGAATGAGCAGTTCTTC	CAWSPGTREGNEQFF
NA	TRBV10-3	NA	TRBJ2-3	TGTGCCATCAGTGAGTCGACCGATAGATCAGATACGCAGTATTTT	CAISESTDRSDTQYF
TRBD1	TRBV5-6	NA	TRBJ2-4	TGTGCCAGCAGCTCGGGCCCCAGGGGGCAAGGGGCCAAAAACATTCAGTACTTC	CASSSGPRGQGAKNIQYF
NA	TRBV29-1	NA	TRBJ1-1	TGCAGCGTTGAATCGGGGGTCACTGAAGCTTTCTTT	CSVESGVTEAFF
NA	TRBV5-4	NA	TRBJ2-7	TGTGCCAGCAGCTCGAGGACGGGTACCTACGAGCAGTACTTC	CASSSRTGTYEQYF
NA	TRBV7-9	NA	TRBJ1-5	TGTGCCAGCAGCTTATCCATCGGCGCATCGGGCAATCAGCCCCAGCATTTT	CASSLSIGASGNQPQHF
TRBD2	TRBV25-1	NA	TRBJ2-5	TGTGCCAGCAGTGAACGAGGGACTAGCGGGAAAGAGACCCAGTACTTC	CASSERGTSGKETQYF
NA	TRBV10-3	NA	TRBJ2-1	TGTGCCATCAGTGAGGCCCCCCATCCCTATGAGCAGTTCTTC	CAISEAPHPYEQFF
NA	TRBV19	few	TRBJ2-4	TGTGCCAGTTCCTCTCCAGGGGAGATAAACATTCAGTACTTC	CASSSPGEINIQYF
NA	TRBV11-2	NA	TRBJ1-1	TGTGCCAGCAGCTACAACCTCCAGGGGAGGGACACTGAAGCTTTCTTT	CASSYNLQGRDTEAFF
TRBD1	TRBV29-1	few	TRBJ2-1	TGCAGCGTTGAAAGGACCCCGCCAGGGGGCATGGACAATGAGCAGTTCTTC	CSVERTPPGGMDNEQFF
NA	TRBV9	NA	TRBJ1-6	TGTGCCAGCAGCTTACGGGCCACGGTCAATTCACCCCTCCACTTT	CASSLRATVNSPLHF
NA	TRBV9	NA	TRBJ1-1	TGTGCCAGCAGCGTAGGAGATATGAACACTGAAGCTTTCTTT	CASSVGDMNTEAFF
NA	TRBV5-1	NA	TRBJ2-5	TGCGCCAGCAGCTTTGAAGAAGAGACCCAGTACTTC	CASSFEEETQYF
TRBD1	TRBV19	NA	TRBJ2-5	TGTGCCAGTAGTATAAGCCAGGGGGCTGGAGAGACCCAGTACTTC	CASSISQGAGETQYF
TRBD1	TRBV5-5	many	TRBJ1-5	TGTGCCAGCAGCTTGGGGGCAGGGGGCCAGCCCCAGCATTTT	CASSLGAGGQPQHF
TRBD1	TRBV7-2	NA	TRBJ2-3	TGTGCCAGCAGCCGGGACAGGGTCGCAGATACGCAGTATTTT	CASSRDRVADTQYF
TRBD2	TRBV30	NA	TRBJ2-3	TGTGCCTGGAGTGCTGGACTAGCGGGGGGCACAGATACGCAGTATTTT	CAWSAGLAGGTDTQYF
NA	TRBV5-1	NA	TRBJ2-1	TGCGCCAGACTTAAGATGCGGTTCTTC	CARLKMRFF
NA	TRBV30	NA	TRBJ2-4	TGTGCCTGGAGTGGACAGCCCAATCTACAGTACTTC	CAWSGQPNLQYF
NA	TRBV7-9	few	TRBJ1-3	TGTGCCAGCAGCTTACGAGGGGTGACCTCTGGAAACACCATATATTTT	CASSLRGVTSGNTIYF
NA	TRBV11-2	NA	TRBJ2-3	TGTGCCAGCACACGATCAGGGAACACAGATACGCAGTATTTT	CASTRSGNTDTQYF
NA	TRBV7-2	NA	TRBJ2-2	TGTGCCAGCAGCTTAGCGGGGGCGAACACCGGGGAGCTGTTTTTT	CASSLAGANTGELFF
NA	TRBV29-1	NA	TRBJ1-1	TGCAGCGTTGGAGAGCAGATGAACACTGAAGCTTTCTTT	CSVGEQMNTEAFF
NA	TRBV6-5	NA	TRBJ1-3	TGTGCCAGCAGTTCGACAGTACCCAGCTCTGGAAACACCATATATTTT	CASSSTVPSSGNTIYF